This T cell receptor (beta chain) was sequenced in a study of regulatory T cells in long-lasting Graves disease. Overall study: Graves' patients (newly diagnosed) had been on antithyroid drugs under 3 months. General study results and limits: Newly diagnosed patients had higher TCR diversity than persistent Graves' patients did.

Ten or more counts support this clonotype. The target antigen is unknown. Construction of the TCR beta libraries employed iRepertoire HTBI primers in conjunction with Arm-PCR of CDR3 regions. TCRdb called the multiplex PCR reads again in MiXCR, with one record for every CDR3 protein. The sample shows some 560,000 distinct CDR3 sequences, about 15% of them seen only once. V lost 6 bases and J lost 0, with 7 bases in between. The CDR3 has 13 amino acids. CDR1 ENHRY and CDR2 SYGVKD come from the germline V gene. Noted time point: newly diagnosed GD, antithyroid drugs for less than 3 months. TCR sequences were obtained from RNA taken from PBMCs. A further study also used this sample, focusing on T cells in Graves' hyperthyroidism and ophthalmopathy.

This receptor was obtained from a woman aged 35-65 years with Graves disease. The sequenced sample was peripheral blood mononuclear cells (PBMCs), obtained at new diagnosis, from a patient treated with antithyroid drugs. V is TRBV10-3 and J is TRBJ2-3; the D is unclear. DNA of the CDR3: TGTGCCATCAGCTTACTAAGCACAGATACGCAGTATTTT. Its protein product is CAISLLSTDTQYF.